Listed here is a single TCR beta chain. Its antigen remains undetermined. Base qualities are not provided; no much larger clone lies one nucleotide away. The V end loses 1 base and the J end loses 7 bases, and a stretch of 10 bases separates them. The CDR1 and CDR2 encoded by the germline V gene are SNHLY and FYNNEI. The CDR3 numbers 14 residues from cysteine through phenylalanine. Of all the DNA, just the CDR3 is kept, 42 bases in frame from base 1. The data derive from a study of shared clonotypes between healthy human individuals (dated by TCRdb to the early 2020s). Turning to the overall study: The cohort included a few men and two women between 18 and 49 years of age. Per donor, three plates each were used for CD4 naive and CD4 memory, two for CD8 naive, and one for CD8 memory. To estimate repertoire size and how much clonotype sharing occurs between individuals, the study deeply sequenced the blood TCR repertoires of roughly 5 healthy adults. To increase sequencing depth and limit assay-specific biases, TCR repertoire library preparation and sequencing were carried out by different laboratories using diverse techniques. Per donor, leukapheresis produced somewhere between about 0.94 and 9 billion PBMCs. On the study overall, not on this receptor specifically: Approximately 5% of naive CD4, 3.5% of naive CD8, approximately 2.2% of memory CD4, and 0.35% to 0.5% of memory CD8 clonotypes were shared across four donors. Sampling was restricted to blood, and TCR repertoires in tissues likely differ from the TCR repertoires found in blood. Naive subsets generally had larger estimated clonotype richness than memory subsets. Pairwise subsampling indicated that sequencing depth was expected to affect the degree of clonotype sharing among donors. The small number of donors limited the genetic and exposure-history diversity represented. Even with the large sequencing depth, rarefaction of the sorted-subset datasets indicated that sequencing was incomplete. Clonotypes shared by all four sorted-subset donors showed higher generation probabilities than non-shared clonotypes.

The donors were healthy, HIV-negative adults with no recently reported acute infections or vaccinations. Only Caucasian adults living in Nashville, Tennessee, USA were represented among the donors. CD4+ T cells were enriched by magnetic negative selection; naive cells were then positively selected on CD45RA, and the negative fraction formed the memory subset. After blood collection by leukapheresis, PBMCs were isolated using Ficoll-Histopaque density gradient centrifugation and then cryopreserved in the vapor phase of liquid nitrogen. Analytical flow cytometry was used to check the purity and quantity of each magnetically sorted T cell population. Each sorted fraction had its genomic DNA isolated and then quantified by UV absorbance on a Nanodrop 2000c. Using the deep immunoSEQ assay, TCR CDR3 regions were amplified from genomic DNA by multiplex PCR. For each cell subset, the extracted genomic DNA was distributed evenly across all wells of several immunoSEQ 96-well plates, and each plate served as one replicate. Each replicate PCR for sorted subsets received about 180 ng genomic DNA, equal to about 29,000 T cell genomes. The purified libraries were quantified using a Qubit 3.0 fluorometer, sized with a Bioanalyzer 2100, and then quantified again using the KAPA Library Quantification kit. Each immunoSEQ 96-well plate was sequenced on its own single-read 150-cycle Illumina NextSeq 550 flow cell. As for the authors' bioinformatics: Because the immunoSEQ output included only junctional sequences and no quality scores, the filtering could not be the same as the filtering used for full-length reads. To assign V/J genes and CDR3, sequences were annotated against IMGT germline references using PyIR, a Python wrapper for IgBLAST v1.9. Reads with weak V/J assignments (E-value above 1e-6), missing CDR3, stop codons, out-of-frame junctions, or ambiguous translated residues were removed. A V3J clonotype was defined by an identical inferred V gene, J gene, and CDR3 amino acid sequence. Percentage overlap between repertoires was calculated by dividing the number of shared unique clonotypes by the size of the smaller repertoire. RTK rarefaction, the Chao1 estimator, and Recon v2.1 estimates of unobserved clonotypes were used to assess repertoire richness. Generation probabilities for all TCRbeta clonotypes obtained by the gDNA method from a handful of donors were computed using OLGA. TCRdb carries this immuneACCESS record with in-frame sequences only. Its versions omit some clonotypes, under half of them owing to an unresolved V gene in the studies checked, with the rest unexplained. That table is the source of V, J and clone size, and D and trimming were worked out from the DNA. This sample holds roughly 1 million clones; approximately 68% were observed only once. The ten largest clones capture approximately 1.5% of the sample.

The sequence joins TRBV2 to TRBJ1-4; the D gene cannot be resolved reliably. Sequencing was performed on memory CD4+ T cells sorted from blood. The intended sense of this specimen's cell subset or site label: CD45RA-negative fraction. This TCR was recovered from a man aged 18 to 30 in good health. DNA sequence: TGTGCCAGCAGTGAAGGGGGTACCGGTGAAAAACTGTTTTTT. It specifies CASSEGGTGEKLFF.